This T cell receptor (beta chain) was captured by sequencing in a study of blood T cell repertoires in COVID-19. Study summary: Material from acute and convalescent COVID-19 was sourced from the United States, Italy and Spain. The cDNA or gDNA used as material had been derived from T cells, B-cell-depleted T cells, or PBMCs.

The CDR3 length is 12 residues. The V end lost 3 bases, the J end lost 5 bases, and 7 bases lay between the germline ends. The V gene's germline CDR1 is SGHDT and CDR2 YYEEEE. Methods used by the authors: Amplification of reference gene primers was used by the study to estimate nucleated cell counts. Clones were read by immunoSEQ multiplex PCR, and TCRdb kept only the in-frame ones, dropping some. V, J and clone size were drawn from that table, and D and trimming were deduced from the DNA. The table lists 50,000 to 65,000 clones, 80% to 90% of them singletons. The source material was peripheral blood. The receptor comes from a human donor in a cohort sampled during active COVID-19. The J gene is TRBJ2-3, the V gene TRBV5-6; D unclear. The CDR3 reads CASSSSVDTQYF. In nucleotides, the CDR3 is TGTGCCAGCAGCTCTTCCGTAGATACGCAGTATTTT.